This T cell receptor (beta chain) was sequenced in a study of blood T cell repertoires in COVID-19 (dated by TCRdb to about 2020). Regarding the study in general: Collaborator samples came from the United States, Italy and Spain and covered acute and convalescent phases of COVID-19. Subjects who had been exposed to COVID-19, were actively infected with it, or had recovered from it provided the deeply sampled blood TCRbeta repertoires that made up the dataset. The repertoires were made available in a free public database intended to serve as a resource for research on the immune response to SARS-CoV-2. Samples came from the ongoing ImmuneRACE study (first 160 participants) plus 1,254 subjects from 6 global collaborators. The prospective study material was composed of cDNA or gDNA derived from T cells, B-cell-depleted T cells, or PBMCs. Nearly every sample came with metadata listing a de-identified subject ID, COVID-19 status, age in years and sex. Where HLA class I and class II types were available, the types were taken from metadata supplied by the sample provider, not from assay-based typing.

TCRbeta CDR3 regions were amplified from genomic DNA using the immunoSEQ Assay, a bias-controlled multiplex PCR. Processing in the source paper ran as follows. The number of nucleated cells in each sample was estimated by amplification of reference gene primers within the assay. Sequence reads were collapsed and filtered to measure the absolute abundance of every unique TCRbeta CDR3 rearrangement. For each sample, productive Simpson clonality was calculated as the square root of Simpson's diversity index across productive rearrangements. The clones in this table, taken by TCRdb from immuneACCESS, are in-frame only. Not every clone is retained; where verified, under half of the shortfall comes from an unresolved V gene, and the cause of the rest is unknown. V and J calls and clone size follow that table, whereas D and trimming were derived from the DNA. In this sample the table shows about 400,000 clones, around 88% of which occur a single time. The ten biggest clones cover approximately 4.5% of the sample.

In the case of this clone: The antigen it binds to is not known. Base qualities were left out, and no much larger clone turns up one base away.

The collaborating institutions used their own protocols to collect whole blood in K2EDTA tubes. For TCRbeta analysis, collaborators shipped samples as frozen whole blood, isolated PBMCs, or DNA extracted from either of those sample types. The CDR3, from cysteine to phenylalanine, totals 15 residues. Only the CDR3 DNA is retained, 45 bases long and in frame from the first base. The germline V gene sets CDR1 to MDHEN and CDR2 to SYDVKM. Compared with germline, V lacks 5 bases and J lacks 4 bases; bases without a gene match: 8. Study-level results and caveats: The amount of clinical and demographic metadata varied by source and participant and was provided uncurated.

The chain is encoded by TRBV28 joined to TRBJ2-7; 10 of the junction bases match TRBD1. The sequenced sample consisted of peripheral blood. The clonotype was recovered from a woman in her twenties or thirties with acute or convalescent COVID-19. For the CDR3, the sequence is CASSPGDRGSYEQYF. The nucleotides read TGTGCCAGCAGTCCCGGGGACAGGGGTTCGTACGAGCAGTACTTC.